This T cell receptor beta chain derives from a study of blood T cell repertoires in COVID-19. Study at large: PBMCs, B-cell-depleted T cells, or T cells were the source of the cDNA or gDNA that made up the material.

CDR3 length: 16 amino acids. V lost 0 bases to trimming and J lost 7 bases; unmatched junction nucleotides: 7. Per the germline V gene, CDR1 is SGHTA and CDR2 is FQGNSA. As processed by the authors: Cell counts per sample came from amplifying reference gene primers. Only in-frame clones appear in the TCRdb table, and some are missing; sequencing was by immunoSEQ multiplex PCR. The DNA was the basis for D and trimming; V, J and clone size are from that table. The repertoire holds about 210,000 clones, 83% seen once, with approximately 2.9% in the top ten. The sequence was obtained from a man aged 50 to 60 with active or convalescent COVID-19. The sample taken for sequencing was peripheral blood. The genes are TRBV7-2 and TRBJ2-1, with TRBD2 identical over 9 bases. The CDR3 loop reads CASSLALAGGRNEQFF. DNA for the CDR3: TGTGCCAGCAGCTTAGCGCTGGCGGGGGGGCGGAATGAGCAGTTCTTC.